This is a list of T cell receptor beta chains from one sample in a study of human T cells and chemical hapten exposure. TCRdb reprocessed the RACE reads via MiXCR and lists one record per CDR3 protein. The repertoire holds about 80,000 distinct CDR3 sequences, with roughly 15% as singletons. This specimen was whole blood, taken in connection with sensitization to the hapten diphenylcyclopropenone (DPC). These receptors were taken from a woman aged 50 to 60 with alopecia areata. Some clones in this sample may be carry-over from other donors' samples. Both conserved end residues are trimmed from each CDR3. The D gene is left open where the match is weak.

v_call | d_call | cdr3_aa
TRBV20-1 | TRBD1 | SASTGGTEAF
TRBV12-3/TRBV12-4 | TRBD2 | ASRRLAGGTGELF
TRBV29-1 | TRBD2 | SVGASGSHEQY
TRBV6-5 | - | ASSYSGAIIYEQY
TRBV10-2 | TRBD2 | ASSETPSAGVYEQY
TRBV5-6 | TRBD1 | ASSLGTGFYEQY
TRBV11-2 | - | ASSLGLDTEAF
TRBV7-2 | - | ASSLVRGSNQPQH
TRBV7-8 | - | ASSPQSHGVSNEQF
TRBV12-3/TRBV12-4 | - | ASSLAENTEAF
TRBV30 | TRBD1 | AWGSGQGYTEAF
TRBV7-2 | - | ASSYRRQQETQY
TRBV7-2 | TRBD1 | ASSLGGGTGGSYNSPLH
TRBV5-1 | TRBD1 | ASQAGGEDNSPLH
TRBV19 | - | ASSIGSQPQH
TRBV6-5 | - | ASSYSERGTGNTIY
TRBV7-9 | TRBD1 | ASRLQGAFSYNEQF
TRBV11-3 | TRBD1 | ASSRDRGEDTQY
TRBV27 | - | ASSLSGYSYGYT
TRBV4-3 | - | ASSQQGSAGELF
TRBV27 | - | ASSVNRDAMAF
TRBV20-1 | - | SARRGPNTRELF
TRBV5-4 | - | ASSFTGTHEKLF
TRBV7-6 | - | ASSLSGTSYEQY
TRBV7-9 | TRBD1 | ASSTLDRAPLNEQF